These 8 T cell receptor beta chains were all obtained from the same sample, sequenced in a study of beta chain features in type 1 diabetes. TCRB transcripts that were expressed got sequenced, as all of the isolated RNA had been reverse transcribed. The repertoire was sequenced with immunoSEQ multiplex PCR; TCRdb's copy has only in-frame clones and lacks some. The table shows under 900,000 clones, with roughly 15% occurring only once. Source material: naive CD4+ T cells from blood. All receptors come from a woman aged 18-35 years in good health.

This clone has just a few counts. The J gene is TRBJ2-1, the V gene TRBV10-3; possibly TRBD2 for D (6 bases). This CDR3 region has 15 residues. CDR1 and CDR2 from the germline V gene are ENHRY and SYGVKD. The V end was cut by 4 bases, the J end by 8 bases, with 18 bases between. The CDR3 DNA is TGTGCCATCAGTGGGCCGGCGGGAAGGGGTGATGAGCAGTTCTTC. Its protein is CAISGPAGRGDEQFF.

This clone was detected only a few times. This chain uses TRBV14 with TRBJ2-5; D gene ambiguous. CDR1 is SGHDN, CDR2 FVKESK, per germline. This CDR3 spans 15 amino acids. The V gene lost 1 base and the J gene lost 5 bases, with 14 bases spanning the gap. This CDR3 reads CASSQVVSRLETQYF. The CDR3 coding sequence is TGTGCCAGCAGCCAAGTCGTTAGTCGATTGGAGACCCAGTACTTC.

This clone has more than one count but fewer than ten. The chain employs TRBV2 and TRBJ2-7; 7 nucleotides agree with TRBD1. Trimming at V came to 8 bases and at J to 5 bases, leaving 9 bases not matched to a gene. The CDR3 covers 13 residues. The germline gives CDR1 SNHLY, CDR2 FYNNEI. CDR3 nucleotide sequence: TGTGCCAGCGGACAGGACTTAATCAACGAGCAGTACTTC. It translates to CASGQDLINEQYF.

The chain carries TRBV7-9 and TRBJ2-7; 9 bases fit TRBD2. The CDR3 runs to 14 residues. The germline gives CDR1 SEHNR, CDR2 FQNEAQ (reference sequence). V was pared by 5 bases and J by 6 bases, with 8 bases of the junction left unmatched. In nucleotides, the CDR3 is TGTGCCAGCAGCCTAGGTAGCGGGAGTTCCGAGCAGTACTTC. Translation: CASSLGSGSSEQYF.

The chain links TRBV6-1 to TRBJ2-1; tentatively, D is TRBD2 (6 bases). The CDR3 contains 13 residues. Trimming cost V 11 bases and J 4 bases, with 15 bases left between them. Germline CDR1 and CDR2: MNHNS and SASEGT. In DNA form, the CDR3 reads TGTGCCGCGGCCGCTAGCGAGTACAATGAGCAGTTCTTC. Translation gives CAAAASEYNEQFF.

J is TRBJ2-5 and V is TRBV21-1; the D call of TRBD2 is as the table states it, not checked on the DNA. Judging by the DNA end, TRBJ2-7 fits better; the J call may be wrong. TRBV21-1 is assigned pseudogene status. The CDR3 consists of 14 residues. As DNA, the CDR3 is TGCCGGCTAGCGGGAGGATGTATCTCCTACGAGCAGTACTTC. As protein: CRLAGGCISYEQYF.

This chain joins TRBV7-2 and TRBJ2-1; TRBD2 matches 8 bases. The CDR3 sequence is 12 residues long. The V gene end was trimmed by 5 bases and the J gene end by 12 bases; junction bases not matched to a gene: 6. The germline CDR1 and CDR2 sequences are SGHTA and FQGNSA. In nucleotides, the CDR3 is TGTGCCAGCAGCCCTACTAGCGGATTGCAGTTCTTC. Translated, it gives CASSPTSGLQFF.

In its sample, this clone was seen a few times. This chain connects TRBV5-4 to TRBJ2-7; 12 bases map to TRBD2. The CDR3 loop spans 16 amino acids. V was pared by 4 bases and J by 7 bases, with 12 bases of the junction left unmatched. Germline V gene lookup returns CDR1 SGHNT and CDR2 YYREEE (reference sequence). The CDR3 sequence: CASSPTLAGGLHEQYF. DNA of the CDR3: TGTGCCAGCAGCCCTACTCTAGCGGGAGGGTTACATGAGCAGTACTTC.